Presented here are 28 T cell receptor beta chains from one specimen sequenced in a study of blood T cell repertoires in COVID-19. Only in-frame clones appear in the TCRdb table, and some are missing; sequencing was by immunoSEQ multiplex PCR. This sample has 150,000 to 200,000 clones, with roughly 73% found just once. Sequences were obtained from peripheral blood. These receptor sequences come from a woman over 75 with active or convalescent COVID-19.

The chain recombines TRBV5-1 with TRBJ2-1; the match to TRBD2 covers 13 bases. V lost 0 bases, J lost 4 bases, and 7 bases stayed unmatched. There are 18 residues in the CDR3. Germline values: CDR1 SGHRS, CDR2 YFSETQ. CDR3 residues: CASSLERTSGGRYNEQFF. The DNA for the CDR3 is TGCGCCAGCAGCTTGGAAAGGACTAGCGGGGGTCGATACAATGAGCAGTTCTTC.

The rearrangement links TRBV2 to TRBJ1-5, with 8 bases matching TRBD1. The CDR3 sequence is 17 residues long. V was pared by 3 bases and J by 0 bases, with 7 bases of the junction left unmatched. Per the germline V gene, CDR1 is SNHLY and CDR2 is FYNNEI. CDR3 sequence reads: CASSDPTGDYSNQPQHF. CDR3 DNA: TGTGCCAGCAGTGACCCGACAGGGGATTATAGCAATCAGCCCCAGCATTTT. Supplemented by reference TRBV2 and TRBJ1-5, the full variable domain reads EPEVTQTPSHQVTQMGQEVILRCVPISNHLYFYWYRQILGQKVEFLVSFYNNEISEKSEIFDDQFSVERPDGSNFTLKIRSTKLEDSAMYFCASSDPTGDYSNQPQHFGDGTRLSIL.

The chain uses TRBV11-1 and TRBJ1-6; D gene unclear. CDR1 and CDR2 from the germline V gene are SGHAT and FQDESV (reference sequence). This CDR3 is built from 15 residues. Trimming stripped 5 bases from V and 7 bases from J, with 15 bases between. For the CDR3, the DNA is TGTGCCAGCAGCGTTGCTGGAGAAGGCAATTCACCCCTCCACTTT. Amino acids: CASSVAGEGNSPLHF.

The rearrangement links TRBV6-6 to TRBJ2-3; 8 bases align to TRBD2. Germline V gene data show CDR1 as MNHNY and CDR2 as SVGAGI (reference sequence). V shed 6 bases, J shed 6 bases, and the junction held 11 bases outside the gene matches. The CDR3 runs 15 residues. In DNA, the CDR3 is TGTGCCAGCAGGCGTACCGGGACTAGTATTGATACGCAGTATTTT. As protein: CASRRTGTSIDTQYF.

The genes are TRBV28 and TRBJ2-7, with D possibly TRBD1 on 6 matching bases. Trimming removed 10 bases at V and 2 bases at J, with 6 bases between. This CDR3 spans 10 amino acids. Germline V gives CDR1 MDHEN, CDR2 SYDVKM. This CDR3 is CATGAYEQYF. CDR3 DNA sequence: TGTGCCACAGGGGCCTACGAGCAGTACTTC.

V gene TRBV5-8 combines with J gene TRBJ1-5; the D is unclear. Germline V gene data show CDR1 as SGHTS and CDR2 as YDEGEE. V dropped 2 bases and J dropped 0 bases, with 9 bases sitting between them. The CDR3 loop spans 15 amino acids. The CDR3 here is CASSFQFHSNQPQHF. The CDR3 DNA reads as TGTGCCAGCAGCTTCCAGTTTCATAGCAATCAGCCCCAGCATTTT. Complete variable domain (other parts from reference TRBV5-8 and TRBJ1-5): EAGVTQSPTHLIKTRGQQATLRCSPISGHTSVYWYQQALGLGLQFLLWYDEGEERNRGNFPPRFSGRQFPNYSSELNVNALELEDSALYLCASSFQFHSNQPQHFGDGTRLSIL.

CDR3: CASSRPGQHNYGYTF. DNA of the CDR3: TGTGCCAGCAGTCGTCCGGGACAGCACAACTATGGCTACACCTTC. The V gene is TRBV3-1 (or the pseudogene TRBV3-2), the J gene TRBJ1-2; TRBD1 aligns across 7 bases. The CDR3 consists of 15 residues. CDR1 and CDR2 (germline): LGHDT, YNNKEL (reference sequence). V shed 6 bases, J shed 2 bases, and the junction held 9 bases outside the gene matches.

This clone has a handful of counts. The V and J genes are TRBV6-2 or TRBV6-3 and TRBJ2-1; D is undetermined. CDR1 is MNHEY, CDR2 SVGEGT, per germline. Trimming removed 0 bases at V and 0 bases at J, with 18 bases between. This CDR3 has 19 residues. CDR3: CASSYSISRLASSYNEQFF. CDR3 sequence (DNA): TGTGCCAGCAGTTACTCCATTAGTCGACTTGCAAGCTCCTACAATGAGCAGTTCTTC.

This clone was picked up a small number of times. The J gene is TRBJ1-2, the V gene TRBV28; D possibly corresponds to TRBD1 (6 bases). This CDR3 contains 13 residues. V gave up 8 bases and J gave up 6 bases, with 16 bases separating them. Looked up from germline, CDR1 is MDHEN and CDR2 is SYDVKM. The CDR3 nucleotides are TGTGCCAGCCCGGGACAAAACACGGATGGCTACACCTTC. Amino acids: CASPGQNTDGYTF.

The CDR3 is CASSQATGYNYGYTF. The CDR3 DNA follows: TGCGCCAGCAGCCAAGCGACAGGGTATAACTATGGCTACACCTTC. The chain combines TRBV4-1 with TRBJ1-2; 7 bases are a match to TRBD1. J gave up 1 base and V 1 base, and 3 bases lay outside the gene matches. Per the germline V gene, CDR1 is MGHRA and CDR2 is YSYEKL. There are 15 residues in the CDR3.

This chain links TRBV6-5 with TRBJ2-3; TRBD1 matches at 8 bases. J gave up 0 bases and V 5 bases, and 4 bases lay outside the gene matches. Germline loops: CDR1 MNHEY, CDR2 SVGAGI. The CDR3 covers 15 residues. The CDR3 spells CASSQRQGSTDTQYF. CDR3 coding DNA: TGTGCCAGCAGTCAGCGACAGGGGAGCACAGATACGCAGTATTTT.

The rearrangement uses TRBV7-8 and TRBJ1-5; 7 bases line up with TRBD1. V shed 1 base, J shed 2 bases, and the junction held 2 bases outside the gene matches. The CDR3 runs 15 residues. Per the germline V gene, CDR1 is SGHVS and CDR2 is FQNEAQ. The CDR3 reads CASSLVGGGNQPQHF. CDR3 coding DNA: TGTGCCAGCAGCTTAGTAGGGGGCGGCAATCAGCCCCAGCATTTT.

In nucleotides, the CDR3 is TGTGCCAGCAGCTTATCCGGGACTAGGGCTGTGTATGAGCAGTTCTTC. It yields the protein CASSLSGTRAVYEQFF. This chain uses TRBV7-3 with TRBJ2-1, with TRBD2 identical over 8 bases. The V gene's germline CDR1 is SGHTA and CDR2 FQGTGA. The CDR3 consists of 16 residues. V lost 2 bases and J lost 8; bases outside the gene matches: 11. Full variable domain (remainder filled in from reference TRBV7-3 and TRBJ2-1): GAGVSQTPSNKVTEKGKYVELRCDPISGHTALYWYRQSLGQGPEFLIYFQGTGAADDSGLPNDRFFAVRPEGSVSTLKIQRTERGDSAVYLCASSLSGTRAVYEQFFGPGTRLTVL.

This rearrangement joins TRBV6-4 to TRBJ2-7; maybe TRBD2 (6 bases). The germline V and J ends were trimmed by 5 bases and 5 bases, with 16 bases remaining between them. The CDR3 has 14 amino acids. The germline gives CDR1 MRHNA, CDR2 SNTAGT. In nucleotides, the CDR3 is TGTGCCAGCAGTCTTACCGGGACTTCAGACGAGCAGTACTTC. Protein product: CASSLTGTSDEQYF.

This clone was observed once. Additional DNA sequences in this sample encode the identical CDR3. V and J are TRBV27 and TRBJ2-3; unclear D gene. The V gene's germline CDR1 is MNHEY and CDR2 SMNVEV (reference sequence). V was trimmed by 0 bases and J by 3 bases, leaving 4 bases between them. This CDR3 contains 13 residues. CDR3 residues: CASSLSRTDTQYF. As DNA, the CDR3 is TGTGCCAGCAGTTTATCGAGAACAGATACGCAGTATTTT.

This sequence joins TRBV27 and TRBJ2-2, with D possibly matching TRBD2 (6 bases). Trimming took off 5 bases at V and 7 bases at J, with 17 bases between the two ends. Germline V gene lookup returns CDR1 MNHEY and CDR2 SMNVEV (reference sequence). This CDR3 spans 15 amino acids. CDR3 loop: CASSPPTSYHGELFF. CDR3 in DNA: TGTGCCAGCAGTCCTCCAACTAGCTATCACGGGGAGCTGTTTTTT.

The chain uses TRBV7-8 and TRBJ2-2; 11 bases align to TRBD2. The CDR3 spans 19 residues. V dropped 7 bases and J dropped 1; count of bases not matched to a gene: 14. In germline, CDR1 is SGHVS, CDR2 FQNEAQ. The CDR3 DNA reads as TGTGCCAGCAACACAATCGGGCTAGCGGGGGGCAGGAACACCGGGGAGCTGTTTTTT. Its translation is CASNTIGLAGGRNTGELFF.

The V call is TRBV7-9, the J call TRBJ2-3, with D hard to call. V was trimmed by 1 base and J by 2 bases, leaving 10 bases between them. The CDR3 totals 15 residues. Germline CDR1 SEHNR, CDR2 FQNEAQ (reference sequence). CDR3 coding DNA: TGTGCCAGCAGCTTAGTATCAGTGTCCACAGATACGCAGTATTTT. This gives the protein CASSLVSVSTDTQYF.

On this clone itself: The sample contains more than one DNA sequence encoding this CDR3. The gene calls are TRBV5-1 and TRBJ2-1; 8 nucleotides align to TRBD2. The CDR3 spans 16 residues. V gave up 1 base and J gave up 0 bases; unmatched junction bases: 3. Germline V CDR1 and CDR2: SGHRS, YFSETQ. Written as DNA, the CDR3 is TGCGCCAGCAGCTTGTTGGCGGGGGGCTCCTACAATGAGCAGTTCTTC. This codes for CASSLLAGGSYNEQFF.

Relative to its sample, this clone is large. The rearrangement joins TRBV11-2 to TRBJ1-1; TRBD1 aligns across 12 bases. V lost 8 bases and J lost 4; bases outside the gene matches: 2. In germline, CDR1 is SGHAT, CDR2 FQNNGV. The CDR3 is 13 residues long. In nucleotides, the CDR3 is TGTGCCAGCGGGACAGGGGGCGTCACTGAAGCTTTCTTT. This sequence encodes CASGTGGVTEAFF.

The CDR3 bases are TGCGCCAGCAGCGAAACCACCAGGACAGCCTACGAGCAGTACTTC. As protein: CASSETTRTAYEQYF. The chain has TRBV4-3 and TRBJ2-7; possibly TRBD1 for D (6 bases). The CDR3 covers 15 residues. Per germline, CDR1 LGHNA and CDR2 YSLEER. V dropped 5 bases and J dropped 2 bases, with 16 bases sitting between them.

V is TRBV9 and J is TRBJ1-1; D call uncertain. Between the trimmed V and J ends, which lost 0 bases and 10 bases, there was a span of 22 bases. This CDR3 has 16 residues. Germline CDR1 reads SGDLS; CDR2 reads YYNGEE. The CDR3, as DNA: TGTGCCAGCAGCGTAGGAGGCTCAGTGGACCGCCGGGGAGCTTTCTTT. Amino acid sequence: CASSVGGSVDRRGAFF.

This chain's CDR3 is CASSLKTGLAGEQYF. Written as DNA, the CDR3 is TGTGCCAGCAGCTTGAAGACGGGACTAGCGGGGGAGCAGTACTTC. V and J are TRBV4-2 and TRBJ2-7; 13 bases are shared with TRBD2. The V gene end was trimmed by 5 bases and the J gene end by 7 bases; junction bases not matched to a gene: 8. The CDR3 runs to 15 residues. Germline assignment: CDR1 LGHNA and CDR2 YNFKEQ.

Turning to this clone: Other nucleotide sequences from this sample produce the same CDR3. The rearrangement links TRBV7-3 to TRBJ2-2, with TRBD1 matching 8 bases. Unmatched junction bases numbered 4, after V lost 5 bases and J lost 8 bases. Germline V gene lookup returns CDR1 SGHTA and CDR2 FQGTGA. The CDR3 sequence is 13 residues long. In nucleotides, the CDR3 is TGTGCCAGCAGCCCAGGGGGCACTGGGGAGCTGTTTTTT. It encodes CASSPGGTGELFF.

The chain links TRBV5-6 to TRBJ1-3, with D unresolved. The CDR3 contains 13 residues. The V end lost 0 bases, the J end lost 5 bases, and 6 bases lay between the germline ends. CDR1 and CDR2 (germline): SGHDT, YYEEEE. The CDR3 sequence: CASSLVSRNTIYF. CDR3 DNA sequence: TGTGCCAGCAGCTTGGTGTCTCGAAACACCATATATTTT.

The chain recombines TRBV28 with TRBJ2-1; 7 bases map to TRBD1. The V gene end was trimmed by 5 bases and the J gene end by 3 bases; junction bases not matched to a gene: 7. Per germline, CDR1 MDHEN and CDR2 SYDVKM. This CDR3 is 15 amino acids long. CDR3 loop: CASSQQGLLYNEQFF. CDR3 sequence (DNA): TGTGCCAGCAGTCAACAGGGGCTTCTCTACAATGAGCAGTTCTTC.

This clone was detected a few times. The rearrangement uses TRBV19 and TRBJ1-2; 7 positions match TRBD1. The CDR3 is 15 residues long. Germline V gives CDR1 LNHDA, CDR2 SQIVND (reference sequence). After removal of 5 bases from V and 0 bases from J, the junction contained 6 bases not matched to a gene. CDR3 amino acids: CASSLMGQSNYGYTF. Written as DNA, the CDR3 is TGTGCCAGTAGTTTGATGGGACAGTCTAACTATGGCTACACCTTC.

This clone was seen more than once but under ten times. The genes are TRBV9 and TRBJ2-1; the D is unclear. The ends were cut back, 1 base at V and 2 bases at J, with 10 bases in the middle. This CDR3 contains 15 residues. Germline V gene lookup returns CDR1 SGDLS and CDR2 YYNGEE. CDR3 in amino acids: CASSVLSGAYNEQFF. In nucleotides, the CDR3 is TGTGCCAGCAGCGTACTATCAGGTGCCTACAATGAGCAGTTCTTC.